This record looks at one T cell receptor (beta chain) sequence and its context. The CDR3 goes on 3 residues after the read ends, and that part is filled in from the germline J gene. The record originates from a study of Tregs in tolerant kidney transplant recipients. CD4+CD25+CD127- Tregs, CD4+CD25- non-Tregs, CD4 and CD8 cells were sorted. The CDR3 extends over 11 amino acids. CDR1 DFQATT and CDR2 SNEGSKA come from the germline V gene (reference sequence). Method: immunoSEQ multiplex PCR; TCRdb's copy keeps in-frame clones and lacks some. Recorded for this sample: 45,000 to 55,000 clones. The gene calls are TRBV20-1 and TRBJ1-1; 7 bases agree with TRBD1. The sample in question was CD4+ T cells from blood, obtained before the transplant. This TCR was sampled from a human donor who received a combined kidney and bone marrow transplant. CDR3 amino acids: CRTGENTEAFF. Incomplete CDR3 DNA: TGCCGAACAGGGGAGAACACTGAA.